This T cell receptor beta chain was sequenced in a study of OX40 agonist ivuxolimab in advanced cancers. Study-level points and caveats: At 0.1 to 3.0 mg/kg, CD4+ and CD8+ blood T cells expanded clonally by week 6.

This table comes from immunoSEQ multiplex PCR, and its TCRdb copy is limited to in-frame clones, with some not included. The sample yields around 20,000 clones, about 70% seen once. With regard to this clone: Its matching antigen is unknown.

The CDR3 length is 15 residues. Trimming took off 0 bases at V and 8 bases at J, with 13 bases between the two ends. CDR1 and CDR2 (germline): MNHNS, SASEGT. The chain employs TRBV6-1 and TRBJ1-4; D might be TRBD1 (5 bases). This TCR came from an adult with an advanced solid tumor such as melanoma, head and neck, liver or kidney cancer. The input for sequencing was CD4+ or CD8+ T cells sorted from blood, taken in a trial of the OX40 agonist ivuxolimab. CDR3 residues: CASSEASGSIEKLFF. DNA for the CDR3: TGTGCCAGCAGTGAAGCCTCAGGGAGTATAGAAAAACTGTTTTTT.